This T cell receptor beta chain was captured in a study of early T cells in non-severe SARS-CoV-2 infection. Study summary: Alpha and beta chains were unpaired, from unsorted whole-blood bulk RNA.

As for this clonotype: The antigen remains unidentified.

Molecules of cDNA were individually given unique molecular identifiers that were attached to them. One entry per CDR3 protein results from TCRdb running MiXCR on the 5' RACE reads. Altogether around 99,000 distinct CDR3 sequences are present, approximately 10% being singletons, with the ten largest covering roughly 7.1%. Findings and limits, study-wide: Sequences matched to VDJdb favored anti-spike CD8 responses, while private and CD4 specificities were missed.

CDR3 length: 16 residues. The V end was cut by 6 bases, the J end by 2 bases, with 17 bases between. Material for sequencing was whole blood. The sequence came from an adult who was a healthcare worker with PCR-confirmed SARS-CoV-2 infection or an uninfected control (not recorded which). The chain has TRBV12-3 or TRBV12-4 and TRBJ1-5; D perhaps matches TRBD1 (6 bases). CDR3 nucleotide sequence: TGTGCCAGCAGCCATAAGGGGGGCGCAGGCAATCAGCCCCAGCATTTT. As protein: CASSHKGGAGNQPQHF.